This T cell receptor beta chain stems from a study of cytomegalovirus exposure and HLA in healthy donors. Background on the study: Earlier, approximately 190 million T cells were analyzed, and approximately 110 million unique TCR beta sequences were found among them. Findings of the study overall: A missense variant in DCLRE1C was later tied to TCR beta V- and J-gene trimming.

PCR was performed using 60 Vbeta and 13 Jbeta primers. TCRdb keeps only in-frame clones here, not all; method: immunoSEQ multiplex PCR. The sample contains under 150,000 clones, around 77% of which appear only once. On this clone itself: Antigen specificity is unknown.

Trimming left V 4 bases short and J 7 bases short, with 14 bases between. The CDR3 runs to 15 residues. CDR1 is MNHNS, CDR2 SASEGT, per germline. Sequenced: PBMCs. J is TRBJ1-6 and V is TRBV6-1; D remains ambiguous. The TCR sequence derives from a man aged 30 to 45 in good health and CMV-seronegative. The CDR3 is CASSAVEDLNSPLHF. The CDR3, as DNA: TGTGCCAGCAGTGCTGTGGAGGATCTCAATTCACCCCTCCACTTT.